The clone carrying this T cell receptor beta chain has only a few counts. Its target is unknown. This sample was taken from a study of T-cell reconstitution after alpha-beta-depleted transplantation in children. General observations from the study: Expanded clones from the graft, numbering several hundred, reportedly supplied alpha-beta T cells about two months after transplant.

Per germline, CDR1 LGHNA and CDR2 YNFKEQ. Germline trimming cut 4 bases from V and 3 bases from J; bases unmatched to any gene: 3. The CDR3 covers 15 residues. Preparation of the TCRbeta library involved a method that used unique molecular identifiers. TCRdb used MiXCR to reprocess the PCR reads, holding one entry per CDR3 protein. The sample has 250,000 to 400,000 distinct CDR3 sequences, 20% to 30% seen once. Sequences were derived from PBMCs, mostly from graft donor cells, sampled 180 days after TCRalphabeta/CD19-depleted stem cell transplant. This chain connects TRBV4-2 to TRBJ2-2; 9 nucleotides line up with TRBD2. The clonotype comes from a male patient aged 5 to 17 who had a stem cell transplant for acute lymphoblastic leukemia, so the T cells may come from the graft donor. CDR3 bases: TGTGCCAGCAGCCGGACTAGCGTCGACACCGGGGAGCTGTTTTTT. Its protein product is CASSRTSVDTGELFF.